Below, 8 T cell receptor beta chains from the same sample are listed, as sequenced in a study of blood T cell repertoires in COVID-19. Repertoires were generated with immunoSEQ multiplex PCR, while TCRdb's copy carries only in-frame clones and drops some. Here the sample spans around 110,000 clones, 82% being singletons. The sequencing sample was made of peripheral blood. All receptors derive from a man in his sixties or seventies with active or convalescent COVID-19.

V and J are TRBV7-9 and TRBJ1-1, with D uncertain. V shed 5 bases and J shed 1 base, with 14 bases lying between them. The V gene's germline CDR1 is SEHNR and CDR2 FQNEAQ (reference sequence). The CDR3 totals 15 residues. The CDR3 here is CASSPSARANTEAFF. CDR3 coding DNA: TGTGCCAGCAGCCCTAGTGCCAGAGCGAACACTGAAGCTTTCTTT.

The chain links TRBV4-1 to TRBJ1-1; D possibly corresponds to TRBD1 (5 bases). The V end lost 1 base, the J end lost 1 base, and 10 bases lay between the germline ends. In germline, CDR1 is MGHRA, CDR2 YSYEKL. This CDR3 spans 15 amino acids. CDR3 nucleotides: TGCGCCAGCAGCCAAGGGCGGGGGACGAACACTGAAGCTTTCTTT. Protein product: CASSQGRGTNTEAFF.

V usage is TRBV19 and J usage is TRBJ1-1, with 9 bases matching TRBD1. The CDR3 runs to 15 residues. Germline loops: CDR1 LNHDA, CDR2 SQIVND (reference sequence). V shed 4 bases and J 5 bases; nucleotides not matched to a gene: 8. CDR3 loop: CASSRIQGARTEAFF. The CDR3 DNA sequence: TGTGCCAGTAGTAGAATACAGGGGGCACGGACTGAAGCTTTCTTT.

The rearrangement links TRBV20-1 to TRBJ1-1; D ambiguous. Germline CDR1 reads DFQATT; CDR2 reads SNEGSKA (reference sequence). With 3 bases removed from V and 10 bases from J, the gap between germline ends came to 12 bases. CDR3 length: 11 residues. The CDR3 loop reads CSASRPAGAFF. Here the CDR3 DNA reads TGCAGTGCTAGCCGACCCGCGGGAGCTTTCTTT.

This chain joins TRBV14 and TRBJ2-1; TRBD2 aligns across 8 bases. The germline gives CDR1 SGHDN, CDR2 FVKESK. With V trimmed by 4 bases and J by 8 bases, 13 bases remained unmatched. The length of the CDR3 is 16 residues. The CDR3 DNA follows: TGTGCCAGCAGCCTCCACCCCAGCGGGAGATTGGATGAGCAGTTCTTC. This sequence encodes CASSLHPSGRLDEQFF. The whole variable domain, filled in from reference TRBV14 and TRBJ2-1, reads EAGVTQFPSHSVIEKGQTVTLRCDPISGHDNLYWYRRVMGKEIKFLLHFVKESKQDESGMPNNRFLAERTGGTYSTLKVQPAELEDSGVYFCASSLHPSGRLDEQFFGPGTRLTVL.

The V gene is TRBV15, the J gene TRBJ2-3; possibly TRBD2 for D (6 bases). The CDR3 runs 17 residues. Germline V lookup: CDR1 LNHNV, CDR2 YYDKDF (reference sequence). Trimming pared 5 bases from V and 4 bases from J, leaving 22 bases between. Written as DNA, the CDR3 is TGTGCCACCAGCGGACGACTAAGGAGGGATGTTGCAGATACGCAGTATTTT. Encoded protein: CATSGRLRRDVADTQYF.

V gene TRBV5-5 combines with J gene TRBJ1-4; 9 bases fit TRBD1. The V gene's germline CDR1 is SGHKS and CDR2 YYEKEE (reference sequence). The CDR3 runs 14 residues. Trimming cost V 0 bases and J 8 bases; bases outside gene matches: 2. CDR3 sequence: CASSLGTGVEKLFF. CDR3 nucleotide sequence: TGTGCCAGCAGCTTGGGGACAGGGGTGGAAAAACTGTTTTTT.

The chain is built from TRBV29-1 and TRBJ2-1; 7 bases fit TRBD1. The germline CDR1 and CDR2 sequences are SQVTM and ANQGSEA. Unmatched junction bases numbered 7, after V lost 7 bases and J lost 4 bases. CDR3 length: 13 amino acids. CDR3: CSALTGLYNEQFF. The CDR3 coding sequence is TGCAGCGCCCTGACAGGGCTGTACAATGAGCAGTTCTTC.